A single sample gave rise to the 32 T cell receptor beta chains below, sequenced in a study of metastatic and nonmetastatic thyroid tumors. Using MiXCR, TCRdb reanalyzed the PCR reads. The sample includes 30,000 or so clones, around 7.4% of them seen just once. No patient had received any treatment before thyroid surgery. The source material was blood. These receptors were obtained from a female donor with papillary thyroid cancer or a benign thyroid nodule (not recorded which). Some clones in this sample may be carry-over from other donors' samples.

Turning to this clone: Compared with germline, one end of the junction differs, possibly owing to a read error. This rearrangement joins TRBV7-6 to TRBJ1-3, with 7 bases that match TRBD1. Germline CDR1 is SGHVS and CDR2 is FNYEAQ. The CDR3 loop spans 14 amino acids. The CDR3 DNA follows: TGTGCCAGCAGCCGTACAGGGGCGGGAAACACCGTATATTTT. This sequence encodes CASSRTGAGNTVYF.

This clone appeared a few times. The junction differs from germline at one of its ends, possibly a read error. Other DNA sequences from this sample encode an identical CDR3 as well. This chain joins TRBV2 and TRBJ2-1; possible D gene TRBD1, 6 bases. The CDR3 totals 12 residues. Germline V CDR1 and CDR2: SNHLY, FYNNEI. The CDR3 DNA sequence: TGCGCCAGCATGGTAGCAGGGGTTGAGCAGTTCTTC. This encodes CASMVAGVEQFF.

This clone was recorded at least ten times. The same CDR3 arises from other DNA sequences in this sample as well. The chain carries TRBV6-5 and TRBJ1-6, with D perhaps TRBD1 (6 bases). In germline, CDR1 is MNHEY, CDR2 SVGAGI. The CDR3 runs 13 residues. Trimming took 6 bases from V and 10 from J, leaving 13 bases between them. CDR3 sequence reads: CASSYRERSPLHF. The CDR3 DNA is TGTGCCAGCAGCTACAGGGAAAGGTCACCCCTCCACTTT.

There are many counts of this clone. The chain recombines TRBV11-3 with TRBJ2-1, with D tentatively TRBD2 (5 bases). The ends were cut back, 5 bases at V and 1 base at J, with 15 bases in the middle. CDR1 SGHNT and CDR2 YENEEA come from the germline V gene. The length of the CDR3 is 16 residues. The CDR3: CASSPGKRRSYNEQFF. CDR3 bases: TGTGCCAGCAGCCCCGGAAAGCGGCGATCCTACAATGAGCAGTTCTTC.

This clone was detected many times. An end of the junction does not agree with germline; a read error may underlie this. The CDR3, as DNA: TGTGCCAGCACCTTATTGGGACAGGGGGCGCGTGAGACCCAGTACTTC. Protein product: CASTLLGQGARETQYF. This chain links TRBV7-6 with TRBJ2-5; the match to TRBD1 covers 12 bases. The V gene's germline CDR1 is SGHVS and CDR2 FNYEAQ. This CDR3 spans 16 amino acids.

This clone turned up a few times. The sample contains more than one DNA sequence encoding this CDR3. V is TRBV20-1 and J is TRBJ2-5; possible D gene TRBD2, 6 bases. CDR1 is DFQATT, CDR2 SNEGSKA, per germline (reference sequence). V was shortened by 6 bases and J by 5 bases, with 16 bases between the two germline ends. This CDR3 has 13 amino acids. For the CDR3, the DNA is TGCAGTGCGCCCCGGCGGGGTTGGGAGACCCAGTACTTC. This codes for CSAPRRGWETQYF.

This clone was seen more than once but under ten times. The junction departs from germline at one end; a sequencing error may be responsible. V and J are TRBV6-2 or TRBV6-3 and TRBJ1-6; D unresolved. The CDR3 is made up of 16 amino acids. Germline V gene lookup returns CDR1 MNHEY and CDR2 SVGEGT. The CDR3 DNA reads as TGTGCCAGCAGTTACTGGAAAAGCCCCTATAATTCACCCCTTCATTTT. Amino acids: CASSYWKSPYNSPLHF.

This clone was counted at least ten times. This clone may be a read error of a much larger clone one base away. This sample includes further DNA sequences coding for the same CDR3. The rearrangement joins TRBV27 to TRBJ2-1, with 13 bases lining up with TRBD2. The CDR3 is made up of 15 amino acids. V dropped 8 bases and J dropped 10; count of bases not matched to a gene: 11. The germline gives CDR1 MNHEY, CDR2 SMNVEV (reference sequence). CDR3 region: CASWALLAGGSEQFF. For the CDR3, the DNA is TGTGCCAGCTGGGCCCTACTAGCGGGGGGGTCGGAGCAGTTCTTC.

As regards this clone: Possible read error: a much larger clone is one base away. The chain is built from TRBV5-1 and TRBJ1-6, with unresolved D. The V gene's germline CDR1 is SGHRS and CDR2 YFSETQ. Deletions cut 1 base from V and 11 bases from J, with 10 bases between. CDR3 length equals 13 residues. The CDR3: CASSLYTDPPLHF. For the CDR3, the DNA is TGCGCCAGCAGCTTGTATACTGATCCACCCCTCCACTTT.

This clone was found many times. The CDR3 region has the DNA TGTGCCAGCAGCGCGACAGCAACTAATGAAAAACTGTTTTTT. This encodes CASSATATNEKLFF. The chain links TRBV9 to TRBJ1-4, with D perhaps TRBD1 (5 bases). The CDR3 consists of 14 residues. Trimming cost V 3 bases and J 0 bases, with 6 bases left between them. Germline values: CDR1 SGDLS, CDR2 YYNGEE.

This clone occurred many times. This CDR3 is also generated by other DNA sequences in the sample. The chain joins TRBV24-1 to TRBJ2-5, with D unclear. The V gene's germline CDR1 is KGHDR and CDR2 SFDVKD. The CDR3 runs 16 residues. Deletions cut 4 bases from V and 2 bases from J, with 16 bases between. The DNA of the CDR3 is TGTGCCACCAGTGACTATAACCGAGGCCCTCAAGAGACCCAGTACTTC. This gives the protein CATSDYNRGPQETQYF.

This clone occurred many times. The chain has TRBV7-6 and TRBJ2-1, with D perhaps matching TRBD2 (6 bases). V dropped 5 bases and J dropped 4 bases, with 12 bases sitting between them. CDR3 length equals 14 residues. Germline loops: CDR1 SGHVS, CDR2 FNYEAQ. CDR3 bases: TGTGCCAGCAGCGACAATCGGGGGTACAATGAGCAGTTCTTC. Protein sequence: CASSDNRGYNEQFF.

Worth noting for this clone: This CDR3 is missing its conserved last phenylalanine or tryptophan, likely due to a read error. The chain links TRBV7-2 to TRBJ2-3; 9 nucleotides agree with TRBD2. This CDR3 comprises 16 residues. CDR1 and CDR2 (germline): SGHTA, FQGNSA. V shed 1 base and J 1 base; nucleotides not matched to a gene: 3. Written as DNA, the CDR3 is TGTGCCAGCAGCTTAGGGACTAGCGTGGGCACAGATACGCAGTATCTT. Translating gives CASSLGTSVGTDTQYL.

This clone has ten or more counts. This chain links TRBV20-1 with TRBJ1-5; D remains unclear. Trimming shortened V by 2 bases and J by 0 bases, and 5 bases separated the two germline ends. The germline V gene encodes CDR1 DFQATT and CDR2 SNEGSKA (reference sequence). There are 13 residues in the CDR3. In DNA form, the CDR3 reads TGCAGTGCTAGATACAGTAGCAATCAGCCCCAGCATTTT. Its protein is CSARYSSNQPQHF.

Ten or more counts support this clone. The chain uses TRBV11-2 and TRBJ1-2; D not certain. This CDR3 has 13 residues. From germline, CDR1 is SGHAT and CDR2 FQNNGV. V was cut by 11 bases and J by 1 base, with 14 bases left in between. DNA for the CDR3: TGTGCCTCCAGCCCCACCGATAACTATGGCTACACCTTC. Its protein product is CASSPTDNYGYTF.

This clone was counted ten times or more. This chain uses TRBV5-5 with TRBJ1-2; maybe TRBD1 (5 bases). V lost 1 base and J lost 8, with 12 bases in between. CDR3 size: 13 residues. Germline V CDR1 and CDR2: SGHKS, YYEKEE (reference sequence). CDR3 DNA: TGTGCCAGCAGCTTGCAGGGTCAGAGAGGCTACACCTTC. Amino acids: CASSLQGQRGYTF.

CDR3 nucleotides: TGTGCCAGCAGCCACTCCAGGCATAATTCACCCCTCCACTTT. Translated: CASSHSRHNSPLHF. The rearrangement uses TRBV3-1 and TRBJ1-6, with D unclear. The CDR3 contains 14 residues. V was cut by 3 bases and J by 5 bases, with 8 bases left in between. Germline V gene sequence: CDR1 LGHDT, CDR2 YNNKEL (reference sequence).

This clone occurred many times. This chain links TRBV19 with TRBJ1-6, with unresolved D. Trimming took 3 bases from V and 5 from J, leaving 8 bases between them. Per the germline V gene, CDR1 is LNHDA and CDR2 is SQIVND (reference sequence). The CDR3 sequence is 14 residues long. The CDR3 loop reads CASSIGRNNSPLHF. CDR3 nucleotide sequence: TGTGCCAGTAGTATTGGCCGAAATAATTCACCCCTCCACTTT.

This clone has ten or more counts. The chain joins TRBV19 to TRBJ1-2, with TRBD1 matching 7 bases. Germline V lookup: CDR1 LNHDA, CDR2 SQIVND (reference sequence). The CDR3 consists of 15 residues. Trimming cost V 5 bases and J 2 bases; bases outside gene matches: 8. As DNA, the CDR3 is TGTGCCAGTAGTTTCCCAGGGACAGCGAACTATGGCTACACCTTC. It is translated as CASSFPGTANYGYTF.

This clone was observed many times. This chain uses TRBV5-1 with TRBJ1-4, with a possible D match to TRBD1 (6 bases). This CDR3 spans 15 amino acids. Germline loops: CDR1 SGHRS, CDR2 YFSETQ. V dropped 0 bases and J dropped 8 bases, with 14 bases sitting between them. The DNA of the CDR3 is TGCGCCAGCAGCTTGGAGGGCCGGGGGCGCGAAAAACTGTTTTTT. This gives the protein CASSLEGRGREKLFF.

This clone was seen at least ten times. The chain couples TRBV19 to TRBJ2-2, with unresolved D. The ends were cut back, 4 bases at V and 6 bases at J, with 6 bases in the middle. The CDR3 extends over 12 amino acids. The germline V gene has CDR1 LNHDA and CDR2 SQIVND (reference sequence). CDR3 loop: CASSSGAGELFF. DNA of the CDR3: TGTGCCAGTAGTAGCGGTGCCGGGGAGCTGTTTTTT. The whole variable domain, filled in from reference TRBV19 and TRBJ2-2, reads DGGITQSPKYLFRKEGQNVTLSCEQNLNHDAMYWYRQDPGQGLRLIYYSQIVNDFQKGDIAEGYSVSREKKESFPLTVTSAQKNPTAFYLCASSSGAGELFFGEGSRLTVL.

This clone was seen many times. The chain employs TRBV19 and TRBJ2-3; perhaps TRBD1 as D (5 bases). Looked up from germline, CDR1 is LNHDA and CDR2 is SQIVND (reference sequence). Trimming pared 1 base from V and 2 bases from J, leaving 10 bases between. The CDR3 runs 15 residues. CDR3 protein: CASSIGSGITDTQYF. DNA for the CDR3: TGTGCCAGTAGTATAGGTTCAGGGATCACAGATACGCAGTATTTT.

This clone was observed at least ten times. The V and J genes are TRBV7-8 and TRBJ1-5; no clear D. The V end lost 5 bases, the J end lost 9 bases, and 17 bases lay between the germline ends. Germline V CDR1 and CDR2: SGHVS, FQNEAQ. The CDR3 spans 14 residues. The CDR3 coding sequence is TGTGCCAGCAGCACTCACTCCCGTTCGGGGCCCCAGCATTTT. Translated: CASSTHSRSGPQHF.

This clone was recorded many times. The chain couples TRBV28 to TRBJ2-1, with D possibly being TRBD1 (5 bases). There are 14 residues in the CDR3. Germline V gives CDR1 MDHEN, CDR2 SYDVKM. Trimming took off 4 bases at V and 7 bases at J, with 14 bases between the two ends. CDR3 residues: CASSYSGAENEQFF. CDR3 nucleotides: TGTGCCAGCAGTTACAGTGGGGCAGAGAATGAGCAGTTCTTC.

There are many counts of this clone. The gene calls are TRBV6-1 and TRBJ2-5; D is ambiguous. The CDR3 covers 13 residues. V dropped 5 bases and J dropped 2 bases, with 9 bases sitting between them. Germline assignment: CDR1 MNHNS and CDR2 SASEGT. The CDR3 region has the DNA TGTGCCAGCAGTATGACCAATCAAGAGACCCAGTACTTC. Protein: CASSMTNQETQYF.

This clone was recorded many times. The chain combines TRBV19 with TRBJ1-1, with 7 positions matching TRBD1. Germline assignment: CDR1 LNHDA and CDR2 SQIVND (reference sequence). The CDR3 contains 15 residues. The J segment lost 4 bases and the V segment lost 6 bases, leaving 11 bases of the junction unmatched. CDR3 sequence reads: CASSRQTGMGTEAFF. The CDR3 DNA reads TGTGCCAGTAGCCGACAGACAGGGATGGGCACTGAAGCTTTCTTT.

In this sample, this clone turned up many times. This CDR3 is CASSLYGGIGSPLHF. The CDR3 DNA reads as TGTGCCAGCAGCTTATATGGGGGAATAGGTTCACCCCTCCACTTT. The V gene is TRBV11-2, the J gene TRBJ1-6; D possibly corresponds to TRBD1 (5 bases). V dropped 2 bases and J dropped 9 bases, with 14 bases sitting between them. This CDR3 is 15 amino acids long. CDR1 SGHAT and CDR2 FQNNGV come from the germline V gene.

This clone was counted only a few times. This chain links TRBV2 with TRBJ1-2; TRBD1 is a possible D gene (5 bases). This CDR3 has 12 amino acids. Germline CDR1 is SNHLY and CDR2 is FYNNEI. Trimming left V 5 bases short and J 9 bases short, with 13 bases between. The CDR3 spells CASSLGTRSYTF. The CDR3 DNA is TGTGCCAGCAGTTTAGGGACGAGAAGCTACACCTTC.

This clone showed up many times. The CDR3 DNA sequence: TGTGCCAGCAGCCCAGGAGCAGATACGCAGTATTTT. Translation gives CASSPGADTQYF. The V call is TRBV11-3, the J call TRBJ2-3; D remains ambiguous. The V gene's germline CDR1 is SGHNT and CDR2 YENEEA. CDR3 size: 12 residues. V lost 5 bases to trimming and J lost 4 bases, with 7 bases between them.

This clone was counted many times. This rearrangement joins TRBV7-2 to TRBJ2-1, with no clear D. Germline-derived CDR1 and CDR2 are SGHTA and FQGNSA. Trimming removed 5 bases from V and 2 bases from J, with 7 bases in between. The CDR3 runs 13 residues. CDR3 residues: CASSIGAYNEQFF. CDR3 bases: TGTGCCAGCAGCATAGGAGCCTACAATGAGCAGTTCTTC. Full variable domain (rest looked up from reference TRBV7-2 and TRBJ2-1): GAGVSQSPSNKVTEKGKDVELRCDPISGHTALYWYRQSLGQGLEFLIYFQGNSAPDKSGLPSDRFSAERTGGSVSTLTIQRTQQEDSAVYLCASSIGAYNEQFFGPGTRLTVL.

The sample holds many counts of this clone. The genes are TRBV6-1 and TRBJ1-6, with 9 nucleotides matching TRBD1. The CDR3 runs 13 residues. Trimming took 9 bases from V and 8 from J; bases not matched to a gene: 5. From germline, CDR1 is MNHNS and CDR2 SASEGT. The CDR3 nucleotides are TGTGCCAGTCGAACAGGGGGCCATTCACCCCTCCACTTT. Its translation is CASRTGGHSPLHF.

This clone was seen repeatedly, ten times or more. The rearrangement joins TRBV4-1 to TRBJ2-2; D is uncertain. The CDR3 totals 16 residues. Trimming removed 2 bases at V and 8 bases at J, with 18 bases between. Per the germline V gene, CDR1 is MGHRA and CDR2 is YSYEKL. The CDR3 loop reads CASSQLLDGTSGELFF. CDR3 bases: TGCGCCAGCAGCCAATTACTCGACGGTACCTCTGGGGAGCTGTTTTTT.